The 20 T cell receptor beta chains in this list originate from one sample, sequenced in a study of spatial heterogeneity in lung cancer. Time point in this sample: sample taken at primary tumor resection. TCRdb re-called the 5' RACE reads through MiXCR, storing one row per CDR3 protein. The sample lists around 26,000 distinct CDR3 sequences, about 7.2% seen once, with 13% to 15% in the top ten. Here the sequenced sample was PBMCs, taken at surgery. These receptors were obtained from a male donor with early-stage non-small cell lung cancer.

The chain links TRBV7-6 to TRBJ2-3; TRBD1 matches 8 bases. Germline CDR1 SGHVS, CDR2 FNYEAQ. With V trimmed by 5 bases and J by 4 bases, 8 bases remained unmatched. The CDR3 loop spans 15 amino acids. Written as DNA, the CDR3 is TGTGCCAGCAGCGCGACCTCAGGGGGCGCAGATACGCAGTATTTT. It is translated as CASSATSGGADTQYF. The complete variable domain, with remaining parts taken from reference TRBV7-6 and TRBJ2-3, reads GAGVSQSPRYKVTKRGQDVALRCDPISGHVSLYWYRQALGQGPEFLTYFNYEAQQDKSGLPNDRFSAERPEGSISTLTIQRTEQRDSAMYRCASSATSGGADTQYFGPGTRLTVL.

There are many counts of this clonotype. The chain has TRBV27 and TRBJ2-3, with D uncertain. The CDR3 runs 14 residues. Trimming pared 3 bases from V and 3 bases from J, leaving 10 bases between. Germline-derived CDR1 and CDR2 are MNHEY and SMNVEV (reference sequence). The CDR3 DNA is TGTGCCAGCAGTTTTTATCGGTTGACAGATACGCAGTATTTT. Its translation: CASSFYRLTDTQYF.

This clonotype was found many times. The J gene is TRBJ1-1, the V gene TRBV5-1; D is possibly TRBD1 (6 bases). V was trimmed by 6 bases and J by 6 bases, leaving 21 bases between them. CDR3 length: 15 amino acids. CDR1 SGHRS and CDR2 YFSETQ come from the germline V gene. The chain's CDR3 is CASTPTWRGSAEAFF. The CDR3 DNA reads TGCGCCAGCACCCCTACTTGGAGGGGGAGCGCTGAAGCTTTCTTT.

In this sample, this clonotype turned up many times. This chain links TRBV11-1 with TRBJ1-4; D not resolved. Per the germline V gene, CDR1 is SGHAT and CDR2 is FQDESV (reference sequence). This CDR3 region has 14 residues. Trimming left V 2 bases short and J 8 bases short, with 12 bases between. The CDR3 region is CASSLSRTSEKLFF. The CDR3 region has the DNA TGTGCCAGCAGCTTATCCAGGACGAGCGAAAAACTGTTTTTT.

The chain recombines TRBV6-1 with TRBJ1-5, with D maybe TRBD1 (6 bases). CDR1 and CDR2 (germline): MNHNS, SASEGT. The CDR3 covers 14 residues. V dropped 6 bases and J dropped 2 bases, with 11 bases sitting between them. The chain's CDR3 is CASRRDNGNQPQHF. CDR3 nucleotides: TGTGCCAGCAGGAGGGACAATGGCAATCAGCCCCAGCATTTT.

The chain recombines TRBV5-6 with TRBJ2-1, with TRBD2 identical over 8 bases. Germline CDR1 SGHDT, CDR2 YYEEEE. With V trimmed by 4 bases and J by 14 bases, 8 bases remained unmatched. This CDR3 is 12 amino acids long. CDR3 protein: CASSTGTSTEFF. The CDR3 nucleotides read TGTGCCAGCAGCACGGGGACTAGTACCGAGTTCTTC.

This clonotype was detected only a few times. The chain joins TRBV27 to TRBJ1-5; D perhaps matches TRBD1 (6 bases). CDR3 length equals 14 residues. CDR1 and CDR2 from the germline V gene are MNHEY and SMNVEV (reference sequence). Trimming took off 6 bases at V and 4 bases at J, with 13 bases between the two ends. The chain's CDR3 is CASRLDQGNQPQHF. The CDR3 DNA reads as TGTGCCAGCAGGCTGGACCAGGGGAATCAGCCCCAGCATTTT.

The chain couples TRBV10-1 to TRBJ2-2; D is tentatively TRBD1 or TRBD2 (6 bases each). This CDR3 has 14 residues. Germline V gene sequence: CDR1 WNHNN, CDR2 SYGVQD (reference sequence). Trimming removed 6 bases from V and 3 bases from J, with 11 bases in between. The CDR3 nucleotides read TGCGCCAGCAGCGGGGGCCCGGACACCGGGGAGCTGTTTTTT. It yields the protein CASSGGPDTGELFF.

This clonotype was seen ten or more times. The chain employs TRBV10-3 and TRBJ2-2; 11 positions match TRBD1. With 6 bases clipped from V and 5 bases from J, the junction kept 5 bases outside the gene matches. CDR3 length equals 15 residues. Germline CDR1 is ENHRY and CDR2 is SYGVKD. CDR3: CAIRGTGGYTGELFF. The CDR3 DNA reads TGTGCCATCAGAGGGACAGGGGGTTATACCGGGGAGCTGTTTTTT.

This clonotype was observed many times. The chain joins TRBV29-1 to TRBJ1-1; D possibly corresponds to TRBD1 (6 bases). CDR3 length: 13 residues. In germline, CDR1 is SQVTM, CDR2 ANQGSEA. V lost 7 bases and J lost 6, with 18 bases in between. For the CDR3, the DNA is TGCAGCGCCTTACAACAGGGAGAGGCTGAAGCTTTCTTT. Translation: CSALQQGEAEAFF. Drawing the rest from reference TRBV29-1 and TRBJ1-1, the complete variable domain is SAVISQKPSRDICQRGTSLTIQCQVDSQVTMMFWYRQQPGQSLTLIATANQGSEATYESGFVIDKFPISRPNLTFSTLTVSNMSPEDSSIYLCSALQQGEAEAFFGQGTRLTVV.

This clonotype was seen many times. This chain links TRBV12-5 with TRBJ2-1; 12 positions agree with TRBD2. The V gene end was trimmed by 4 bases and the J gene end by 8 bases; junction bases not matched to a gene: 3. The CDR3 has 14 residues. From germline, CDR1 is LGHNT and CDR2 FRNRAP. The CDR3 here is CASGSSGRADEQFF. The CDR3 bases are TGTGCTAGTGGTTCTAGCGGGAGGGCAGATGAGCAGTTCTTC.

This clonotype was counted ten times or more. The rearrangement uses TRBV27 and TRBJ1-1, with D uncertain. V was trimmed by 6 bases and J by 0 bases, leaving 11 bases between them. CDR1 and CDR2 (germline): MNHEY, SMNVEV (reference sequence). The CDR3 has 14 amino acids. In nucleotides, the CDR3 is TGTGCCAGCAGGGAGTATGGGATGAACACTGAAGCTTTCTTT. This codes for CASREYGMNTEAFF.

The V and J genes are TRBV3-1 and TRBJ2-7; D call uncertain. Trimming shortened V by 3 bases and J by 3 bases, and 18 bases separated the two germline ends. The CDR3 is made up of 16 amino acids. CDR1 and CDR2 from the germline V gene are LGHDT and YNNKEL (reference sequence). In nucleotides, the CDR3 is TGTGCCAGCAGCCAGTCCTTCCTCCCTTCTATCTACGAGCAGTACTTC. Its protein is CASSQSFLPSIYEQYF.

This clonotype was seen ten or more times. V is TRBV5-6 and J is TRBJ2-7; no firm D call. This CDR3 region has 11 residues. Germline V lookup: CDR1 SGHDT, CDR2 YYEEEE. V was cut by 0 bases and J by 3 bases, with 1 base left in between. The CDR3 nucleotides read TGTGCCAGCAGCTTGGACTACGAGCAGTACGTC. Translating gives CASSLDYEQYV.

In this sample, this clonotype turned up many times. The chain has TRBV20-1 and TRBJ2-3; weak D call: TRBD2 (6 bases). Trimming pared 0 bases from V and 3 bases from J, leaving 19 bases between. Germline assignment: CDR1 DFQATT and CDR2 SNEGSKA (reference sequence). The CDR3 covers 17 residues. In nucleotides, the CDR3 is TGCAGTGCTAGAGAGGCCCGGGCGGGACTGTTGACAGATACGCAGTATTTT. This encodes CSAREARAGLLTDTQYF.

This clonotype was found many times. The chain recombines TRBV10-1 with TRBJ2-6; 12 bases fit TRBD2. This CDR3 is 18 amino acids long. The ends lost 6 bases at V and 2 bases at J; junction bases unmatched: 8. Germline loops: CDR1 WNHNN, CDR2 SYGVQD (reference sequence). The CDR3 here is CASRRLAGGPPGANVLTF. CDR3 in DNA: TGCGCCAGCAGGAGGCTAGCGGGAGGGCCCCCTGGGGCCAACGTCCTGACTTTC.

In this sample, this clonotype turned up many times. The V gene is TRBV10-1, the J gene TRBJ1-2, with 8 nucleotides matching TRBD1. With 0 bases clipped from V and 7 bases from J, the junction kept 4 bases outside the gene matches. Germline-derived CDR1 and CDR2 are WNHNN and SYGVQD (reference sequence). The CDR3 contains 14 residues. Written as DNA, the CDR3 is TGCGCCAGCAGTGAGTCGAGACAGGGGTCTGGCTACACCTTC. Amino acids: CASSESRQGSGYTF.

This clonotype appeared a few times. The V gene is TRBV5-1, the J gene TRBJ2-1; D is perhaps TRBD2 (7 bases). Germline V gives CDR1 SGHRS, CDR2 YFSETQ. The CDR3 is made up of 15 amino acids. V lost 1 base, J lost 6 bases, and 14 bases lay in between. CDR3 in amino acids: CASSLIAGEGNEQFF. The CDR3 DNA is TGCGCCAGCAGCTTGATAGCAGGGGAGGGCAATGAGCAGTTCTTC.

A few counts support this clonotype. This chain links TRBV5-1 with TRBJ2-7; the D gene is possibly TRBD1 (6 bases). Germline assignment: CDR1 SGHRS and CDR2 YFSETQ. This CDR3 has 13 residues. Trimming took 5 bases from V and 2 from J, leaving 11 bases between them. The CDR3 DNA follows: TGCGCCAGCAGGGATGGACAGACCTACGAGCAGTACTTC. It codes for CASRDGQTYEQYF.

This clonotype was seen many times. The J gene is TRBJ1-1, the V gene TRBV5-1, with 11 nucleotides matching TRBD1. The CDR3 totals 17 residues. Germline assignment: CDR1 SGHRS and CDR2 YFSETQ. The J segment lost 0 bases and the V segment lost 2 bases, leaving 6 bases of the junction unmatched. In nucleotides, the CDR3 is TGCGCCAGCAGCTTTCAGGACAGGGGGCTATTGAACACTGAAGCTTTCTTT. It encodes CASSFQDRGLLNTEAFF.